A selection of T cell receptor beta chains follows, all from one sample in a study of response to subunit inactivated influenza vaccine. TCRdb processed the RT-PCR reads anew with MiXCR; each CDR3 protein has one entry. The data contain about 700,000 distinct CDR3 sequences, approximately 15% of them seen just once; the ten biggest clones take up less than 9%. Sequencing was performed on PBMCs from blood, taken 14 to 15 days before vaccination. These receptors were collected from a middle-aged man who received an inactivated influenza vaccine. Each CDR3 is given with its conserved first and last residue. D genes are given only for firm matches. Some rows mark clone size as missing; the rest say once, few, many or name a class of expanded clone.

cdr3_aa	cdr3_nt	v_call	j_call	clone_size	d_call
CASSVDVVGEQFF	TGTGCCAGCAGCGTAGACGTTGTCGGGGAGCAGTTCTTC	TRBV9	TRBJ2-1	many	-
CASSWTGGGRETQYF	TGCGCCAGCAGCTGGACAGGGGGCGGAAGAGAGACCCAGTACTTC	TRBV5-1	TRBJ2-5	few	TRBD1
CASSLDAGGSYEQYF	TGCGCCAGCAGCTTGGATGCAGGGGGATCGTACGAGCAGTACTTC	TRBV5-1	TRBJ2-7	-	TRBD1
CASRPSSTDTQYF	TGCGCCAGCAGACCTTCTAGCACAGATACGCAGTATTTT	TRBV4-1	TRBJ2-3	-	-
CASSSYKRDEQYF	TGTGCCAGCAGTTCCTACAAGAGGGACGAGCAGTACTTC	TRBV28	TRBJ2-7	-	-
CASSYGVNIQYF	TGTGCCAGCAGTTACGGGGTTAACATTCAGTACTTC	TRBV6-2/TRBV6-3	TRBJ2-4	few	-
CASSQDMGSNEQFF	TGCGCCAGCAGCCAAGATATGGGGAGCAATGAGCAGTTCTTC	TRBV4-3	TRBJ2-1	few	-
CASSYLDSANSPLHF	TGTGCCAGCAGTTACCTGGACAGCGCCAATTCACCCCTCCACTTT	TRBV6-2/TRBV6-3	TRBJ1-6	-	-
CASSFGGSHRYTDTQYF	TGTGCCAGCAGCTTTGGGGGGTCCCACCGTTACACGGATACGCAGTATTTT	TRBV7-3	TRBJ2-3	few	-
CASSRRQGGPLNEQFF	TGTGCCAGCTCACGACGACAGGGAGGCCCCCTGAATGAGCAGTTCTTC	TRBV18	TRBJ2-1	few	-
CASSLSQGTNTEAFF	TGCGCCAGCAGCTTGTCGCAGGGGACGAACACTGAAGCTTTCTTT	TRBV5-1	TRBJ1-1	-	-
CASSLIGVLPFF	TGTGCCAGCAGTTTAATCGGTGTCCTGCCGTTCTTC	TRBV12-3/TRBV12-4	TRBJ2-1	few	-
CASSLGQPSAGELFF	TGCGCCAGCAGCCTGGGACAGCCAAGCGCCGGGGAGCTGTTTTTT	TRBV5-1	TRBJ2-2	-	TRBD1
CASSGPREGFRNEQYF	TGTGCCAGCAGCGGGCCCCGGGAGGGGTTTAGAAACGAGCAGTACTTC	TRBV7-9	TRBJ2-7	-	TRBD2
CASSLEASGRPYNEQFF	TGCGCCAGCAGCTTGGAAGCTAGCGGGAGGCCTTACAATGAGCAGTTCTTC	TRBV5-1	TRBJ2-1	-	TRBD2
CASSLARGSGSPLHF	TGTGCCAGCAGCTTAGCGCGGGGGAGCGGTTCACCCCTCCACTTT	TRBV7-2	TRBJ1-6	-	-
CASSPWGGLAGLEQFF	TGTGCCAGCAGTCCCTGGGGGGGACTAGCGGGACTTGAGCAGTTCTTC	TRBV6-2/TRBV6-3	TRBJ2-1	few	TRBD2
CASSLVFSASGSPLNEQFF	TGTGCCAGCAGCTTAGTCTTTTCGGCTAGCGGGAGTCCCCTCAATGAGCAGTTCTTC	TRBV11-1	TRBJ2-1	-	TRBD2
CASSQESGGIYNEQFF	TGTGCCAGCAGCCAAGAATCGGGGGGCATCTACAATGAGCAGTTCTTC	TRBV4-2	TRBJ2-1	many	-
CSANTGGHEQYF	TGCAGCGCAAATACAGGGGGGCACGAGCAGTACTTC	TRBV29-1	TRBJ2-7	many	TRBD1
CSAPLSTGPGQPQHF	TGCAGTGCTCCCTTATCGACAGGGCCCGGGCAGCCCCAGCATTTT	TRBV20-1	TRBJ1-5	few	TRBD1
CSARIRGDQPQHF	TGCAGTGCTAGAATTCGAGGGGATCAGCCCCAGCATTTT	TRBV20-1	TRBJ1-5	many	-
CASSLRNTIYF	TGTGCCAGCAGTTTGCGAAACACCATATATTTT	TRBV12-3/TRBV12-4	TRBJ1-3	many	-
CSADDAYEQYF	TGCAGTGCTGATGACGCCTACGAGCAGTACTTC	TRBV20-1	TRBJ2-7	few	-
CSASSREGWETQYF	TGCAGTGCTAGTTCTCGGGAGGGTTGGGAGACCCAGTACTTC	TRBV20-1	TRBJ2-5	-	TRBD2
CASSPRPGTSSYNEQFF	TGTGCCAGCAGCCCTAGACCTGGGACAAGCTCCTACAATGAGCAGTTCTTC	TRBV3-1	TRBJ2-1	-	-